Following are 8 T cell receptor beta chains from one sample sequenced in a study of somatic mutations in cytotoxic T cells in rheumatoid arthritis. Assay: immunoSEQ multiplex PCR; the TCRdb copy retains only in-frame clones and omits some. The sample holds approximately 20,000 clones, roughly nine tenths seen once. Sequencing used CD8+ T cells sorted from blood. These receptor sequences come from a man aged 35 to 55 in good health.

This chain links TRBV15 with TRBJ2-1; D uncertain. CDR3 size: 12 residues. CDR1 and CDR2 from the germline V gene are LNHNV and YYDKDF (reference sequence). V was clipped by 1 base and J by 8 bases, with 6 bases between them. The CDR3 sequence is CATSRVEDEQFF. In DNA form, the CDR3 reads TGTGCCACCAGCAGAGTCGAGGATGAGCAGTTCTTC.

V gene TRBV4-1 combines with J gene TRBJ2-1; no clear D gene. The V and J ends lost 0 bases and 4 bases respectively, with 1 base between them. Germline CDR1 is MGHRA and CDR2 is YSYEKL. This CDR3 is 12 amino acids long. This chain's CDR3 is CASSQDYNEQFF. CDR3 DNA sequence: TGCGCCAGCAGCCAAGATTACAATGAGCAGTTCTTC.

CDR3 in amino acids: CASSEGTVLDNEQFF. CDR3 bases: TGCGCCAGCAGTGAGGGCACCGTCTTGGACAATGAGCAGTTCTTC. This rearrangement joins TRBV10-2 to TRBJ2-1; no clear D gene. CDR1 and CDR2 (germline): WSHSY, SAAADI. The CDR3 contains 15 residues. V shed 2 bases and J shed 5 bases, with 13 bases lying between them.

The rearrangement links TRBV7-2 to TRBJ2-3, with TRBD2 identical over 11 bases. Per germline, CDR1 SGHTA and CDR2 FQGNSA. The CDR3 is made up of 18 amino acids. The junction had 12 bases not matched to a gene; V was cut back by 3 bases and J by 4 bases. The CDR3 here is CASSFMVRLAGRSDTQYF. CDR3 sequence (DNA): TGTGCCAGCAGCTTCATGGTCCGACTAGCGGGAAGGTCAGATACGCAGTATTTT.

This rearrangement joins TRBV7-9 to TRBJ2-7; possibly TRBD1 or TRBD2 for D (5 bases each). CDR1 is SEHNR and CDR2 is FQNEAQ in the germline V gene (reference sequence). The V and J ends lost 5 bases and 2 bases respectively, with 16 bases between them. The CDR3 consists of 15 residues. The chain's CDR3 is CASSHRDGETYEQYF. In DNA form, the CDR3 reads TGTGCCAGCAGCCACCGGGACGGAGAAACCTACGAGCAGTACTTC.

By sample share, this clone is large. V and J are TRBV11-2 and TRBJ1-2; the D gene is possibly TRBD1 (5 bases). The CDR3 length is 13 residues. Germline CDR1 reads SGHAT; CDR2 reads FQNNGV. V lost 5 bases to trimming and J lost 8 bases, with 15 bases between them. The CDR3 DNA sequence: TGTGCCAGCAGCCCACCCAGCGGGGGAGGCTACACCTTC. Amino acids: CASSPPSGGGYTF.

The V gene is TRBV29-1, the J gene TRBJ2-7; maybe TRBD2 (6 bases). Per germline, CDR1 SQVTM and CDR2 ANQGSEA. V was pared by 5 bases and J by 9 bases, with 17 bases between. The CDR3 is 12 amino acids. The CDR3: CSVTGSDSGQYF. For the CDR3, the DNA is TGCAGCGTTACCGGGAGTGACTCGGGGCAGTACTTC.

V is TRBV27 and J is TRBJ2-7; D gene ambiguous. The ends were cut back, 5 bases at V and 0 bases at J, with 8 bases in the middle. The germline V gene encodes CDR1 MNHEY and CDR2 SMNVEV (reference sequence). The CDR3 consists of 13 residues. The CDR3 DNA is TGTGCCAGCAGTCCCTCCAGCTCCTACGAGCAGTACTTC. Its protein is CASSPSSSYEQYF.